This entry describes one T cell receptor beta chain. Germline loops: CDR1 MGHRA, CDR2 YSYEKL. The junction had 8 bases not matched to a gene; V was cut back by 6 bases and J by 4 bases. CDR3 length equals 14 residues. Original methodology: Reference gene primer amplification yielded estimated nucleated cell counts. Profiled with immunoSEQ multiplex PCR; TCRdb holds only in-frame clones, not every one. The DNA was the basis for D and trimming; V, J and clone size are from that table. The data contain 250,000 to 400,000 clones, roughly 89% of them singletons. This sample is part of a study of blood T cell repertoires in COVID-19. At the level of the study: Whether acute or convalescent, the COVID-19 samples came from the United States, Italy and Spain.

Participants spanned ages about 18 to 100 years and resided in 20 to 30 US areas. Sequencing input: PBMCs or T cells enriched from blood (not recorded which). The sequence was collected from a man between 60 and 75 years old who had recovered from COVID-19. The chain carries TRBV4-1 and TRBJ1-1; 7 positions match TRBD1. The CDR3 region is CASSFLTGTTEAFF. In DNA, the CDR3 is TGCGCCAGCAGTTTCCTGACAGGGACCACTGAAGCTTTCTTT.